A single sample is the source of the 8 T cell receptor beta chains below, sequenced in a study of technical replicates of blood from a few donors. Produced via immunoSEQ multiplex PCR; TCRdb's table is partial and in-frame only. The repertoire includes about 88,000 clones, roughly 92% of them detected once, and roughly 0.25% sits in the top ten. Source material: T cells isolated from PBMCs. These receptors were collected from a human donor in good health.

The J gene is TRBJ2-7, the V gene TRBV9, with 9 bases identical to TRBD2. The CDR3 totals 13 residues. V trimming: 3 bases; J trimming: 6 bases; junction bases outside the gene matches: 4. Germline CDR1 reads SGDLS; CDR2 reads YYNGEE. The CDR3 protein is CASSGGLASEQYF. CDR3 nucleotide sequence: TGTGCCAGCAGCGGGGGACTAGCATCCGAGCAGTACTTC.

This clone appeared a single time. This chain connects TRBV18 to TRBJ2-1; 9 nucleotides line up with TRBD2. This CDR3 is 17 amino acids long. With 1 base clipped from V and 0 bases from J, the junction kept 4 bases outside the gene matches. CDR1 is KGHSH, CDR2 LQKENI, per germline. The CDR3 sequence: CASSPRSGGSSYNEQFF. The CDR3 DNA reads TGTGCCAGCTCACCACGTAGCGGGGGAAGCTCCTACAATGAGCAGTTCTTC. The full variable domain, its missing parts supplied by reference TRBV18 and TRBJ2-1, is NAGVMQNPRHLVRRRGQEARLRCSPMKGHSHVYWYRQLPEEGLKFMVYLQKENIIDESGMPKERFSAEFPKEGPSILRIQQVVRGDSAAYFCASSPRSGGSSYNEQFFGPGTRLTVL.

The chain joins TRBV30 to TRBJ1-6, with D hard to call. The CDR3 has 13 residues. Germline values: CDR1 GTSNPN, CDR2 SVGIG (reference sequence). The germline V and J ends were trimmed by 2 bases and 1 base, with 3 bases remaining between them. Here the CDR3 DNA reads TGTGCCTGGAGTCCGTCCTATAATTCACCCCTCCACTTT. Protein: CAWSPSYNSPLHF. The whole variable domain, filled in from reference TRBV30 and TRBJ1-6, reads SQTIHQWPATLVQPVGSPLSLECTVEGTSNPNLYWYRQAAGRGLQLLFYSVGIGQISSEVPQNLSASRPQDRQFILSSKKLLLSDSGFYLCAWSPSYNSPLHFGNGTRLTVT.

The chain employs TRBV5-1 and TRBJ1-1; D gene unclear. The CDR3 sequence is 13 residues long. Germline values: CDR1 SGHRS, CDR2 YFSETQ. Trimming took 6 bases from V and 2 from J, leaving 11 bases between them. The CDR3 reads CASKPQSNTEAFF. Written as DNA, the CDR3 is TGCGCCAGCAAACCACAGAGCAACACTGAAGCTTTCTTT. Complete variable domain (other parts from reference TRBV5-1 and TRBJ1-1): KAGVTQTPRYLIKTRGQQVTLSCSPISGHRSVSWYQQTPGQGLQFLFEYFSETQRNKGNFPGRFSGRQFSNSRSEMNVSTLELGDSALYLCASKPQSNTEAFFGQGTRLTVV.

The chain carries TRBV2 and TRBJ2-2, with D hard to call. This CDR3 is built from 16 residues. Germline CDR1 and CDR2: SNHLY and FYNNEI. Trimming took 6 bases from V and 0 from J, leaving 14 bases between them. The chain's CDR3 is CASSENRLANTGELFF. The CDR3 DNA reads TGTGCCAGCAGCGAGAACCGTCTAGCGAACACCGGGGAGCTGTTTTTT. Combining the CDR3 with reference TRBV2 and TRBJ2-2 gives the whole variable domain EPEVTQTPSHQVTQMGQEVILRCVPISNHLYFYWYRQILGQKVEFLVSFYNNEISEKSEIFDDQFSVERPDGSNFTLKIRSTKLEDSAMYFCASSENRLANTGELFFGEGSRLTVL.

The chain carries TRBV11-3 and TRBJ2-7, with 9 nucleotides matching TRBD1. This CDR3 is 17 amino acids long. V lost 0 bases, J lost 1 base, and 7 bases stayed unmatched. The V gene's germline CDR1 is SGHNT and CDR2 YENEEA. The chain's CDR3 is CASSLDRDRDWSYEQYF. CDR3 sequence (DNA): TGTGCCAGCAGCTTAGATCGGGACAGGGATTGGTCCTACGAGCAGTACTTC.

This chain connects TRBV5-6 to TRBJ2-7, with 7 bases that match TRBD1. The junction had 8 bases not matched to a gene; V was cut back by 4 bases and J by 4 bases. The CDR3 spans 14 residues. CDR1 SGHDT and CDR2 YYEEEE come from the germline V gene. The chain's CDR3 is CASSEVGRGYEQYF. The CDR3 nucleotides are TGTGCCAGCAGCGAGGTTGGCAGGGGGTACGAGCAGTACTTC.

This chain uses TRBV9 with TRBJ2-5; tentatively, D is TRBD1 (5 bases). The CDR3 covers 14 residues. Germline-derived CDR1 and CDR2 are SGDLS and YYNGEE. Trimming stripped 3 bases from V and 2 bases from J, with 11 bases between. The CDR3 nucleotides are TGTGCCAGCAGCGGCCTGGGGCCGCAAGAGACCCAGTACTTC. It encodes CASSGLGPQETQYF.